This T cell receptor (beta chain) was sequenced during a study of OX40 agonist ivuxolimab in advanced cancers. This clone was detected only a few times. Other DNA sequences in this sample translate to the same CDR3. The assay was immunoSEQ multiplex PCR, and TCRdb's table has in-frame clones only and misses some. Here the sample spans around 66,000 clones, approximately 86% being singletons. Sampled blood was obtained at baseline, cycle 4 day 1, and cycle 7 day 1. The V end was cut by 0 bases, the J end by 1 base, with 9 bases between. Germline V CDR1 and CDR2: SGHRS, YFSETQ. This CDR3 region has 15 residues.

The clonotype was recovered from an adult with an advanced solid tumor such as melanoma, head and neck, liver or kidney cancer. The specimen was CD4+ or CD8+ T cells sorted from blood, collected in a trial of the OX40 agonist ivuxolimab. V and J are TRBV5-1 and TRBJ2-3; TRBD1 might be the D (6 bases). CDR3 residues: CASSLEGQGTDTQYF. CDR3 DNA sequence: TGCGCCAGCAGCTTGGAGGGACAAGGCACAGATACGCAGTATTTT. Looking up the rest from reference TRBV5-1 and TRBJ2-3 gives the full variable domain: KAGVTQTPRYLIKTRGQQVTLSCSPISGHRSVSWYQQTPGQGLQFLFEYFSETQRNKGNFPGRFSGRQFSNSRSEMNVSTLELGDSALYLCASSLEGQGTDTQYFGPGTRLTVL.